The 14 T cell receptor beta chains presented below share a single source sample, sequenced in a study of blood T cell repertoires in COVID-19. The repertoire was sequenced with immunoSEQ multiplex PCR; TCRdb's copy has only in-frame clones and lacks some. This table has just over 300,000 clones, about 91% appearing once. Material for sequencing was PBMCs or T cells enriched from blood (not recorded which). The origin of the receptors is a woman aged 18-29 years who had recovered from COVID-19.

The chain combines TRBV7-3 with TRBJ1-1; no clear D gene. V lost 2 bases and J lost 4, with 11 bases in between. This CDR3 spans 14 amino acids. The germline V gene encodes CDR1 SGHTA and CDR2 FQGTGA. This CDR3 reads CASSLVHTSTEAFF. The DNA for the CDR3 is TGTGCCAGCAGCTTAGTTCACACCTCCACTGAAGCTTTCTTT.

The gene calls are TRBV5-1 and TRBJ2-5; perhaps TRBD2 as D (7 bases). Germline V CDR1 and CDR2: SGHRS, YFSETQ. The CDR3 is 14 residues long. The V gene lost 1 base and the J gene lost 5 bases, with 12 bases spanning the gap. The CDR3: CASSLRGGAETQYF. The CDR3 DNA reads TGCGCCAGCAGCTTGCGCGGGGGCGCGGAGACCCAGTACTTC.

The chain links TRBV7-9 to TRBJ2-1; 11 bases are a match to TRBD1. V lost 4 bases, J lost 4 bases, and 9 bases stayed unmatched. CDR1 SEHNR and CDR2 FQNEAQ come from the germline V gene (reference sequence). The CDR3 covers 17 residues. The CDR3 DNA reads TGTGCCAGCAGCTCGGGACAGGGGGTTGGGATGTACAATGAGCAGTTCTTC. This translates into CASSSGQGVGMYNEQFF.

The rearrangement links TRBV28 to TRBJ1-2; 8 positions agree with TRBD1. CDR3 length equals 15 residues. CDR1 is MDHEN, CDR2 SYDVKM, per germline. Trimming at V came to 4 bases and at J to 5 bases, leaving 9 bases not matched to a gene. The chain's CDR3 is CASSSSGTGTYGYTF. CDR3 DNA sequence: TGTGCCAGCAGTTCCTCCGGGACAGGTACTTATGGCTACACCTTC.

J is TRBJ1-2 and V is TRBV5-4; 11 bases match TRBD1. This CDR3 has 19 amino acids. V trimming: 4 bases; J trimming: 8 bases; junction bases outside the gene matches: 22. Per the germline V gene, CDR1 is SGHNT and CDR2 is YYREEE (reference sequence). DNA of the CDR3: TGTGCCAGCAGCCTGACCCTTGGGGACAGGGGGTTCATAGTGCGGGGCTACACCTTC. It yields the protein CASSLTLGDRGFIVRGYTF.

V usage is TRBV10-3 and J usage is TRBJ1-3; 8 bases are a match to TRBD1. CDR3 length: 14 amino acids. Unmatched junction bases numbered 1, after V lost 5 bases and J lost 1 base. Per the germline V gene, CDR1 is ENHRY and CDR2 is SYGVKD. In DNA form, the CDR3 reads TGTGCCATCAGTACAGGGGGATCTGGAAACACCATATATTTT. Translating gives CAISTGGSGNTIYF.

There are a few counts of this clone. The V call is TRBV30, the J call TRBJ2-2; D is perhaps TRBD1 (6 bases). CDR3 length equals 16 residues. CDR1 is GTSNPN and CDR2 is SVGIG in the germline V gene (reference sequence). Trimming cost V 3 bases and J 7 bases, with 21 bases left between them. The CDR3 bases are TGTGCCTGGAGGGTAGCGTGGGGACACATGAACGGGGAGCTGTTTTTT. Protein product: CAWRVAWGHMNGELFF.

The chain is built from TRBV7-2 and TRBJ2-7; D is ambiguous. This CDR3 is built from 15 residues. V lost 2 bases and J lost 0, with 11 bases in between. CDR1 is SGHTA, CDR2 FQGNSA, per germline. The CDR3 DNA follows: TGTGCCAGCAGCTTATCCTCGGGTAGCTCCTACGAGCAGTACTTC. This translates into CASSLSSGSSYEQYF.

The chain carries TRBV28 and TRBJ2-3; no definite D call. Per germline, CDR1 MDHEN and CDR2 SYDVKM. V was clipped by 9 bases and J by 2 bases, with 12 bases between them. CDR3 length: 13 residues. Written as DNA, the CDR3 is TGTGCCAGTCTAAAACTCTCCACAGATACGCAGTATTTT. Residues: CASLKLSTDTQYF.

J is TRBJ1-1 and V is TRBV6-4; no clear D gene. Trimming left V 6 bases short and J 1 base short, with 12 bases between. Per germline, CDR1 MRHNA and CDR2 SNTAGT. The CDR3 spans 14 residues. CDR3 sequence: CASRRYSGNTEAFF. CDR3 nucleotides: TGTGCCAGCAGACGATACTCAGGGAACACTGAAGCTTTCTTT.

This chain uses TRBV2 with TRBJ1-6; D is undetermined. Per the germline V gene, CDR1 is SNHLY and CDR2 is FYNNEI. This CDR3 contains 18 residues. Trimming cost V 6 bases and J 0 bases, with 18 bases left between them. The CDR3: CASSTRPVGSSYNSPLHF. In DNA form, the CDR3 reads TGTGCCAGCAGCACAAGACCGGTGGGGAGCTCCTATAATTCACCCCTCCACTTT.

This clone was recorded once. The chain has TRBV5-4 and TRBJ2-5; 11 nucleotides align to TRBD1. CDR3 length equals 15 residues. Germline loops: CDR1 SGHNT, CDR2 YYREEE (reference sequence). V dropped 4 bases and J dropped 0; count of bases not matched to a gene: 2. The CDR3 protein is CASSRDRGDQETQYF. For the CDR3, the DNA is TGTGCCAGCAGCCGGGACAGGGGGGACCAAGAGACCCAGTACTTC.

This clone was counted only a few times. The rearrangement links TRBV1 to TRBJ2-1; TRBD2 is the table's D call, not checked against the DNA. TRBV1 is given as a pseudogene. This CDR3 is 16 amino acids long. CDR3 sequence (DNA): TGCACCAGCAGCCAAGAGGCTCGGGACTTTCCCAATGAGCAGTTCTTC. This sequence encodes CTSSQEARDFPNEQFF.

This chain uses TRBV19 with TRBJ2-2, with a tentative D call TRBD1 (5 bases). Deletions cut 1 base from V and 3 bases from J, with 6 bases between. The V gene's germline CDR1 is LNHDA and CDR2 SQIVND (reference sequence). The CDR3 has 14 residues. CDR3 in amino acids: CASSIGQYTGELFF. The CDR3 bases are TGTGCCAGTAGTATAGGACAGTACACCGGGGAGCTGTTTTTT.